The 15 T cell receptor beta chains below were found in one sample sequenced in a study of blood T cell repertoires in COVID-19. The assay was immunoSEQ multiplex PCR, and TCRdb's table has in-frame clones only and misses some. The data show fewer than 450,000 clones, over 75% seen once. Sequenced input: PBMCs or T cells enriched from blood (not recorded which). Source of these receptors: a woman aged 25 to 39 who had recovered from COVID-19.

The chain is built from TRBV5-1 and TRBJ1-1, with TRBD1 as a possible D gene (5 bases). V shed 0 bases and J shed 4 bases, with 7 bases lying between them. This CDR3 is built from 13 residues. In germline, CDR1 is SGHRS, CDR2 YFSETQ. DNA for the CDR3: TGCGCCAGCAGCTTGGCAGGGCCCACTGAAGCTTTCTTT. Encoded protein: CASSLAGPTEAFF.

CDR3 sequence (DNA): TGTGCCAGCAGCCGCGGGACAGGGGGCTCTAATCAGCAGTTCTTC. Translation: CASSRGTGGSNQQFF. The V call is TRBV3-1 (or the pseudogene TRBV3-2), the J call TRBJ2-1; 12 nucleotides agree with TRBD1. CDR3 length equals 15 residues. The V gene's germline CDR1 is LGHDT and CDR2 YNNKEL (reference sequence). With 4 bases clipped from V and 11 bases from J, the junction kept 9 bases outside the gene matches.

This chain links TRBV5-4 with TRBJ2-5; 8 bases are a match to TRBD1. With V trimmed by 4 bases and J by 3 bases, 11 bases remained unmatched. CDR1 is SGHNT, CDR2 YYREEE, per germline (reference sequence). The CDR3 consists of 16 residues. CDR3: CASSPRGDRIKETQYF. DNA of the CDR3: TGTGCCAGCAGCCCGAGAGGGGACAGGATAAAAGAGACCCAGTACTTC.

V usage is TRBV5-6 and J usage is TRBJ2-7; D uncertain. Germline CDR1 reads SGHDT; CDR2 reads YYEEEE. This CDR3 region has 13 residues. The V and J ends lost 0 bases and 7 bases respectively, with 11 bases between them. CDR3 nucleotide sequence: TGTGCCAGCAGCTTGGAAATATCGCGAGAGCAGTACTTC. Residues: CASSLEISREQYF.

The rearrangement joins TRBV19 to TRBJ2-2; TRBD1 matches at 8 bases. CDR3 length equals 12 residues. Germline values: CDR1 LNHDA, CDR2 SQIVND (reference sequence). V trimming: 8 bases; J trimming: 8 bases; junction bases outside the gene matches: 4. CDR3 DNA: TGTGCCAGTTGGCAGGGGGCAGGGGAGCTGTTTTTT. It is translated as CASWQGAGELFF.

About this clone: This sample includes further DNA sequences coding for the same CDR3. The chain combines TRBV29-1 with TRBJ2-5, with D perhaps matching TRBD2 (5 bases). V was pared by 4 bases and J by 5 bases, with 5 bases between. Germline loops: CDR1 SQVTM, CDR2 ANQGSEA. This CDR3 has 10 amino acids. The chain's CDR3 is CSVGEETQYF. CDR3 DNA: TGCAGCGTTGGGGAGGAGACCCAGTACTTC.

This chain uses TRBV2 with TRBJ2-3, with 8 bases fitting TRBD1. The CDR3 sequence is 14 residues long. Germline V gives CDR1 SNHLY, CDR2 FYNNEI. V dropped 8 bases and J dropped 0; count of bases not matched to a gene: 4. For the CDR3, the DNA is TGTGCCAGCGGACGGGACAGGAGCACAGATACGCAGTATTTT. As protein: CASGRDRSTDTQYF.

The chain uses TRBV14 and TRBJ2-3; 13 bases line up with TRBD2. After removal of 4 bases from V and 4 bases from J, the junction contained 14 bases not matched to a gene. CDR1 and CDR2 (germline): SGHDN, FVKESK. The CDR3 loop spans 19 amino acids. The CDR3 DNA reads as TGTGCCAGCAGCCGCAGACTAGCGGGGGGACCTACCGCCCCAGATACGCAGTATTTT. The encoded protein is CASSRRLAGGPTAPDTQYF.

The chain carries TRBV7-2 and TRBJ1-4; D remains unclear. The CDR3 is 14 amino acids. The V and J ends lost 3 bases and 6 bases respectively, with 11 bases between them. Germline V gene lookup returns CDR1 SGHTA and CDR2 FQGNSA. This CDR3 is CASSFRDRDEKLFF. CDR3 DNA: TGTGCCAGCAGCTTCCGGGATAGAGATGAAAAACTGTTTTTT.

This clone was detected only once. V and J are TRBV5-4 and TRBJ1-1; D uncertain. The V gene lost 3 bases and the J gene lost 4 bases, with 10 bases spanning the gap. Looked up from germline, CDR1 is SGHNT and CDR2 is YYREEE (reference sequence). The CDR3 consists of 13 residues. DNA for the CDR3: TGTGCCAGCAGCTCGCGGGGAAGCACTGAAGCTTTCTTT. Protein sequence: CASSSRGSTEAFF.

The rearrangement joins TRBV5-1 to TRBJ2-2, with 7 bases aligning to TRBD2. The CDR3 has 19 amino acids. In germline, CDR1 is SGHRS, CDR2 YFSETQ. The J segment lost 3 bases and the V segment lost 4 bases, leaving 18 bases of the junction unmatched. CDR3 amino acids: CASSPRNPTGRGYTGELFF. In DNA, the CDR3 is TGCGCCAGCAGCCCCAGGAACCCCACTGGGCGGGGGTACACCGGGGAGCTGTTTTTT.

The genes are TRBV7-9 and TRBJ1-5, with D uncertain. The CDR3 is 13 amino acids. Trimming pared 3 bases from V and 4 bases from J, leaving 7 bases between. Germline V gene sequence: CDR1 SEHNR, CDR2 FQNEAQ (reference sequence). CDR3 nucleotide sequence: TGTGCCAGCAGCTTCAACGGTAATCAGCCCCAGCATTTT. Protein product: CASSFNGNQPQHF.

The table lists this clone with a count of one. The chain links TRBV14 to TRBJ2-7, with 9 bases aligning to TRBD2. Looked up from germline, CDR1 is SGHDN and CDR2 is FVKESK. V was pared by 0 bases and J by 4 bases, with 4 bases of the junction left unmatched. The CDR3 sequence is 15 residues long. The CDR3 loop reads CASSQDAGGFYEQYF. As DNA, the CDR3 is TGTGCCAGCAGCCAAGATGCGGGGGGGTTTTACGAGCAGTACTTC.

The chain links TRBV24-1 to TRBJ2-3; the D gene is possibly TRBD1 (6 bases). The CDR3 length is 16 residues. CDR1 is KGHDR and CDR2 is SFDVKD in the germline V gene. V was trimmed by 3 bases and J by 0 bases, leaving 12 bases between them. CDR3 loop: CATSDPRTASTDTQYF. Written as DNA, the CDR3 is TGTGCCACCAGTGATCCCCGGACAGCTAGCACAGATACGCAGTATTTT.

V and J are TRBV9 and TRBJ2-7, with 7 bases aligning to TRBD1. This CDR3 is 15 amino acids long. CDR1 and CDR2 (germline): SGDLS, YYNGEE. The J segment lost 5 bases and the V segment lost 3 bases, leaving 11 bases of the junction unmatched. This chain's CDR3 is CASSATGSVGHEQYF. CDR3 DNA: TGTGCCAGCAGCGCGACAGGGTCTGTCGGCCACGAGCAGTACTTC.